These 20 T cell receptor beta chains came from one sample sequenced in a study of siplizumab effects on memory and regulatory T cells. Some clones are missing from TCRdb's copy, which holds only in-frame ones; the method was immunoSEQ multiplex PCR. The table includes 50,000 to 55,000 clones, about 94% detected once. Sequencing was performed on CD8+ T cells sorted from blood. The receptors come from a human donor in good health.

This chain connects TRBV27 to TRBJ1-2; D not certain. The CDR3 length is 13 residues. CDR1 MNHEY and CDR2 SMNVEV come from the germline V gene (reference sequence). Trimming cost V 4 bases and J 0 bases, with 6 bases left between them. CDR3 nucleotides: TGTGCCAGCAGTTATGGCGCTAACTATGGCTACACCTTC. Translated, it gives CASSYGANYGYTF.

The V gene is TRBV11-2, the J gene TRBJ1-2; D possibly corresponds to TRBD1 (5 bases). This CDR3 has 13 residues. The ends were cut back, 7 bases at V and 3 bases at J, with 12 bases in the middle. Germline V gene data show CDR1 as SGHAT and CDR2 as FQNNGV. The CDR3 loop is CASTPGGYYGYTF. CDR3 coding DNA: TGTGCCAGCACCCCTGGGGGTTACTATGGCTACACCTTC. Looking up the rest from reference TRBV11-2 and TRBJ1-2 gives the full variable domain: EAGVAQSPRYKIIEKRQSVAFWCNPISGHATLYWYQQILGQGPKLLIQFQNNGVVDDSQLPKDRFSAERLKGVDSTLKIQPAKLEDSAVYLCASTPGGYYGYTFGSGTRLTVV.

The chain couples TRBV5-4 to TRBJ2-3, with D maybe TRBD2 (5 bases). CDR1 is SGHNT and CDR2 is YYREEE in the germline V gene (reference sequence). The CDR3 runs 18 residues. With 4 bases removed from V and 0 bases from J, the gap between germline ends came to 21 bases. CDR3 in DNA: TGTGCCAGCAGCCCCATCGGGCCCAGCGGCGGTAGCACAGATACGCAGTATTTT. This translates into CASSPIGPSGGSTDTQYF.

CDR3 nucleotide sequence: TGTGCCAGCGCTGAGGGGGAGAGCTCCTATAATTCACCCCTCCACTTT. This encodes CASAEGESSYNSPLHF. This sequence joins TRBV2 and TRBJ1-6; D is perhaps TRBD1 (6 bases). Trimming took off 8 bases at V and 0 bases at J, with 14 bases between the two ends. The CDR3 loop spans 16 amino acids. Germline CDR1 is SNHLY and CDR2 is FYNNEI.

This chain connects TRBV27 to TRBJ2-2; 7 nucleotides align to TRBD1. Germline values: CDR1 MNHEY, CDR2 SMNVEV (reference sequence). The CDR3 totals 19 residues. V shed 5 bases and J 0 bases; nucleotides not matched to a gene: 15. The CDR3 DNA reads TGTGCCAGCAGTCCCCTACAGGGGCACCGGTCCTCGAACACCGGGGAGCTGTTTTTT. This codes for CASSPLQGHRSSNTGELFF.

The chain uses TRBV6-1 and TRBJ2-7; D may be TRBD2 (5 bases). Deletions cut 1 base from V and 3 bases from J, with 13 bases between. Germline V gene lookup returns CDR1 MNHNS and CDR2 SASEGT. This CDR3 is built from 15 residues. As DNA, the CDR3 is TGTGCCAGCAGTGAAGGAAATAGCGTGAACTACGAGCAGTACTTC. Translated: CASSEGNSVNYEQYF.

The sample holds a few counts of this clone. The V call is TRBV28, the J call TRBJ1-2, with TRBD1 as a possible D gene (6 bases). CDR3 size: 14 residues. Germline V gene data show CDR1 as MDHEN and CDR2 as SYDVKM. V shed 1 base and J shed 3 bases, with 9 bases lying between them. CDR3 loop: CASSLFGTYYGYTF. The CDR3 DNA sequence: TGTGCCAGCAGTTTATTTGGGACATACTATGGCTACACCTTC.

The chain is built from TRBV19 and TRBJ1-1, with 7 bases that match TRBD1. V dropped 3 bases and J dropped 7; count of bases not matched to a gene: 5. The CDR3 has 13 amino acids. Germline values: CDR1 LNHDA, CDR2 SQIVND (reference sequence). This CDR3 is CASSIPRQGEAFF. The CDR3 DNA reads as TGTGCCAGTAGTATTCCCCGACAGGGTGAAGCTTTCTTT.

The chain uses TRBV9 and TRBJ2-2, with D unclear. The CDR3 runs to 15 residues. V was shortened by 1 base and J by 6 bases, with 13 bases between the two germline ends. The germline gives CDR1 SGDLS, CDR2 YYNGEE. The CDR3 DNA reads TGTGCCAGCAGCGTACAAGACAATCGGGCCGGGGAGCTGTTTTTT. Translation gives CASSVQDNRAGELFF.

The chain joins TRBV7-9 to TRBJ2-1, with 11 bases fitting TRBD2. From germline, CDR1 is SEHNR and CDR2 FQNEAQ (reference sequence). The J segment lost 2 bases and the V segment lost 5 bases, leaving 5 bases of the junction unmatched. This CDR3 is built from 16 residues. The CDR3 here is CASSPDSGRAYNEQFF. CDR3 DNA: TGTGCCAGCAGCCCAGATAGCGGGAGGGCCTACAATGAGCAGTTCTTC.

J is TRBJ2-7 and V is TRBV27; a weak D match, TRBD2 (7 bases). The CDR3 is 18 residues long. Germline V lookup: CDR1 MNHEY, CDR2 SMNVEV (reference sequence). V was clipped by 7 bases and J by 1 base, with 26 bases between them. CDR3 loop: CASTKKRQTSRGSYEQYF. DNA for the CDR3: TGTGCCAGCACGAAAAAACGACAGACTAGCAGGGGTTCCTACGAGCAGTACTTC.

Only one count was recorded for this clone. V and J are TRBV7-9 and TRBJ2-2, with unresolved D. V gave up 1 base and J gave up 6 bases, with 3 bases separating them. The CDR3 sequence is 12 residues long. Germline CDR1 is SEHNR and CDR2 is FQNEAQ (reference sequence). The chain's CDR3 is CASSLGAGELFF. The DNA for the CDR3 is TGTGCCAGCAGCTTAGGGGCCGGGGAGCTGTTTTTT.

The CDR3: CASSLDSGELFF. The CDR3, as DNA: TGTGCCAGCAGCTTAGACTCCGGGGAGCTGTTTTTT. The chain joins TRBV7-9 to TRBJ2-2, with unresolved D. This CDR3 contains 12 residues. The V end was cut by 1 base, the J end by 6 bases, with 3 bases between. Per the germline V gene, CDR1 is SEHNR and CDR2 is FQNEAQ (reference sequence).

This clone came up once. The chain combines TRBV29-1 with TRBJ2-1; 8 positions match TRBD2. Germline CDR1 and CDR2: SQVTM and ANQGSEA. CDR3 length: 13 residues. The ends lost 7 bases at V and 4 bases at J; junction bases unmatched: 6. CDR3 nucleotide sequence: TGCAGCGACCGGACTAGCCATTACAATGAGCAGTTCTTC. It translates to CSDRTSHYNEQFF.

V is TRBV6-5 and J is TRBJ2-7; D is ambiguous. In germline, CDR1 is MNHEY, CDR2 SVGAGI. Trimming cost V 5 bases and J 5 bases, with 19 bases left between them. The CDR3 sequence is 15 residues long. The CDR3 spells CASSPRRSIGDEQYF. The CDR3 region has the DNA TGTGCCAGCAGTCCGAGACGGAGTATTGGAGACGAGCAGTACTTC.

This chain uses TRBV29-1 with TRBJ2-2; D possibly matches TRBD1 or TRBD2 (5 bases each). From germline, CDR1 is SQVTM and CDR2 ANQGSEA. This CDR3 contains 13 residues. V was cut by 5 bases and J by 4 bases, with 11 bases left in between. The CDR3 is CSVQRGGTGELFF. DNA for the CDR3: TGCAGCGTTCAGAGGGGCGGCACCGGGGAGCTGTTTTTT.

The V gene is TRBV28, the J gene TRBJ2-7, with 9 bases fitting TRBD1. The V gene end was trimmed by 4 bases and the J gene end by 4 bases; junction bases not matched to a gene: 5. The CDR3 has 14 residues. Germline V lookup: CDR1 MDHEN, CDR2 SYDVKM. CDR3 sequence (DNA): TGTGCCAGCAGTTCGACAGGGGGACAATACGAGCAGTACTTC. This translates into CASSSTGGQYEQYF.

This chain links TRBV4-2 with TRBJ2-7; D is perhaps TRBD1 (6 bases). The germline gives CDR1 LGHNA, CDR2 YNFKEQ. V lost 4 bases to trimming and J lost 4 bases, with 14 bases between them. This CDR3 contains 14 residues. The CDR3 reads CASSLRQEQYEQYF. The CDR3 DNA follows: TGTGCCAGCAGCCTAAGACAGGAACAATACGAGCAGTACTTC.

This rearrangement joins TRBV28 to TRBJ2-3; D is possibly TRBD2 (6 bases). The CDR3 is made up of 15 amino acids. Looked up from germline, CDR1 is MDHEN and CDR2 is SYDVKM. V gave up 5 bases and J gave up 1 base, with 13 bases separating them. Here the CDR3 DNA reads TGTGCCAGCAGTAACCCCGGGACTCGCACAGATACGCAGTATTTT. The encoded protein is CASSNPGTRTDTQYF.

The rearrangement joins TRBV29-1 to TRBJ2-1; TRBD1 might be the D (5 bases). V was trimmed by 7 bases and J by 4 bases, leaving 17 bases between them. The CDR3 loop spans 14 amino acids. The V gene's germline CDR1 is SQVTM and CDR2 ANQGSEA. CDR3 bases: TGCAGCGGTTCTATTCAGGGATCGTACAATGAGCAGTTCTTC. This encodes CSGSIQGSYNEQFF.